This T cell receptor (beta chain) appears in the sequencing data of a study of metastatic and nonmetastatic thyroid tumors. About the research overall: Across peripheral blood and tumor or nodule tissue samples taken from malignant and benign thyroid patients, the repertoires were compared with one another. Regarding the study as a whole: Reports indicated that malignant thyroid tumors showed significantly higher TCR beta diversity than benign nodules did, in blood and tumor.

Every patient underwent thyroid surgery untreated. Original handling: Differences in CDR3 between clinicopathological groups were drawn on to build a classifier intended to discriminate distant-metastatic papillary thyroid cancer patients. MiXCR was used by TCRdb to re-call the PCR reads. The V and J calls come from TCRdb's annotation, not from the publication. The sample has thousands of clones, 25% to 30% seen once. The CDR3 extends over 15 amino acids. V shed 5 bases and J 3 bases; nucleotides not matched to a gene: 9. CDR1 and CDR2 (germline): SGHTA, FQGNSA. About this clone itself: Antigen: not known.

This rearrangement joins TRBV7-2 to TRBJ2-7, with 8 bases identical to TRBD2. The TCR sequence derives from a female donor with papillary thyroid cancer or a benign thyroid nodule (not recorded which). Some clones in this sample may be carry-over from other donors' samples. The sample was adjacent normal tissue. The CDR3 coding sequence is TGTGCCAGCAGCCCAAACCCCAGCGGGAGCTACGAGCAGTACTTC. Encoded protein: CASSPNPSGSYEQYF. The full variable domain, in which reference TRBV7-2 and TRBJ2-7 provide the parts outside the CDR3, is GAGVSQSPSNKVTEKGKDVELRCDPISGHTALYWYRQSLGQGLEFLIYFQGNSAPDKSGLPSDRFSAERTGGSVSTLTIQRTQQEDSAVYLCASSPNPSGSYEQYFGPGTRLTVT.